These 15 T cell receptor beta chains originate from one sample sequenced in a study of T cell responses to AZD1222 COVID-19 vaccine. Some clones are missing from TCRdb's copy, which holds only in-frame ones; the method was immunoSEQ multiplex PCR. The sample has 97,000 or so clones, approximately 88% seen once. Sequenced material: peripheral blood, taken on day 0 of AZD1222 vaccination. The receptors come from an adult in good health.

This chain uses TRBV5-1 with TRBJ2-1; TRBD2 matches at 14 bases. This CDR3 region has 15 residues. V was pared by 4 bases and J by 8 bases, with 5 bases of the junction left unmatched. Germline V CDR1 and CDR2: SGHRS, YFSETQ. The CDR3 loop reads CASSAGLAGADEQFF. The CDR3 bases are TGCGCCAGCAGCGCGGGACTAGCGGGAGCTGATGAGCAGTTCTTC.

The DNA for the CDR3 is TGTGCCAGTAGTATAGTGAATTCCAATGAGCAGTTCTTC. It is translated as CASSIVNSNEQFF. The genes are TRBV19 and TRBJ2-1; D remains ambiguous. Trimming stripped 1 base from V and 6 bases from J, with 7 bases between. This CDR3 region has 13 residues. Germline values: CDR1 LNHDA, CDR2 SQIVND (reference sequence).

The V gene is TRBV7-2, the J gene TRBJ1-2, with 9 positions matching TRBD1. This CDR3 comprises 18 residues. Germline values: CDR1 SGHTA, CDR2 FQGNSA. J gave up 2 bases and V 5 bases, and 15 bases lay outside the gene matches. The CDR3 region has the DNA TGTGCCAGCAGCCCCCGAGCCTCGGGACAGGGCTCCAACTATGGCTACACCTTC. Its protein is CASSPRASGQGSNYGYTF.

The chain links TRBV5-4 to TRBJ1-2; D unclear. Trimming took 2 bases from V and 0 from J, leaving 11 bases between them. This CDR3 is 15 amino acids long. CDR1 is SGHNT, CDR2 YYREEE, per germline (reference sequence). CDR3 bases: TGTGCCAGCAGCTTTCTGTCTGCAACTAACTATGGCTACACCTTC. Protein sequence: CASSFLSATNYGYTF.

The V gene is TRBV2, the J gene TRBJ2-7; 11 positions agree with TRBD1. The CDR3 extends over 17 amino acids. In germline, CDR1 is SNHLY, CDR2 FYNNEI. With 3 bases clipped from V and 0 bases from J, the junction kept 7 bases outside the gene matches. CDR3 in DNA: TGTGCCAGCAGTGACAGACGGGACAGGGGGAACTCCTACGAGCAGTACTTC. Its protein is CASSDRRDRGNSYEQYF.

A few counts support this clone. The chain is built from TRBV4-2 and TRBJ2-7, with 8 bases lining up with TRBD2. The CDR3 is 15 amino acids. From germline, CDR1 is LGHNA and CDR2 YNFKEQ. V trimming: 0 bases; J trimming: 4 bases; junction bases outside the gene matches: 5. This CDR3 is CASSQEVTSAYEQYF. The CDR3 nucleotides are TGTGCCAGCAGCCAAGAAGTGACTAGCGCGTACGAGCAGTACTTC.

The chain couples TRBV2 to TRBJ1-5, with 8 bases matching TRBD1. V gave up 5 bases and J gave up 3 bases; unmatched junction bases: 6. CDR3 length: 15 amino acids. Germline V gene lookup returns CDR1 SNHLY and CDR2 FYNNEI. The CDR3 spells CASSRGQGHNQPQHF. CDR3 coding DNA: TGTGCCAGCAGTCGCGGACAGGGCCACAATCAGCCCCAGCATTTT.

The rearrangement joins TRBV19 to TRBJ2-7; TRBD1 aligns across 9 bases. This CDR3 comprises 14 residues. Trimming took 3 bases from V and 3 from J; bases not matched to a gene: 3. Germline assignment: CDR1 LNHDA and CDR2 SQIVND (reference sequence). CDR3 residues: CASSMVTGGYEQYF. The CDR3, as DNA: TGTGCCAGTAGTATGGTGACAGGGGGCTACGAGCAGTACTTC.

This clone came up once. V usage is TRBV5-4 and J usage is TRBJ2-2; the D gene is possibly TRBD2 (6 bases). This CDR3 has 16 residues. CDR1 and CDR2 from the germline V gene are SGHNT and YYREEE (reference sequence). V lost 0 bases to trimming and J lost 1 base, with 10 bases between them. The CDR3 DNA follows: TGTGCCAGCAGCTTGGCAATGCGGGGGAACACCGGGGAGCTGTTTTTT. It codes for CASSLAMRGNTGELFF.

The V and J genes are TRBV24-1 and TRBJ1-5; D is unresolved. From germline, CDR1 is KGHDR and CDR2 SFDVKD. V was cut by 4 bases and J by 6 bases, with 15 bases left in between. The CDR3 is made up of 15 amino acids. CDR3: CATSETGLKGQPQHF. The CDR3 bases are TGTGCCACCAGTGAAACGGGCCTCAAGGGTCAGCCCCAGCATTTT.

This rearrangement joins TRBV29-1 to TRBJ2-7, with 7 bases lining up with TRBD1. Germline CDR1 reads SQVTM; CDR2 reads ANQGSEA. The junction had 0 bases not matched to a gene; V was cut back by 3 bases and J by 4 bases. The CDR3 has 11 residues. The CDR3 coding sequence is TGCAGCGTTGAGGACAGGTACGAGCAGTACTTC. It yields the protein CSVEDRYEQYF.

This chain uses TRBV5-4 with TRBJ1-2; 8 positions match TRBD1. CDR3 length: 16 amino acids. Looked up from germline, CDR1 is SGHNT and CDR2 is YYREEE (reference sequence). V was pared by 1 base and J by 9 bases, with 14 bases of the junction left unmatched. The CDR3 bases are TGTGCCAGCAGCTTGAAATACCGGGACAGGAAGAATCGCTACACCTTC. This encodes CASSLKYRDRKNRYTF.

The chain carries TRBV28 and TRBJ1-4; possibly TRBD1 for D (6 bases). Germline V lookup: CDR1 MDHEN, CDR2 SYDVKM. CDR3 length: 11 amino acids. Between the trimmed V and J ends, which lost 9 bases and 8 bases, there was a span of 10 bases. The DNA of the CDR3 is TGTGCCAGAAAAAGGGGGGAAAAACTGTTTTTT. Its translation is CARKRGEKLFF.

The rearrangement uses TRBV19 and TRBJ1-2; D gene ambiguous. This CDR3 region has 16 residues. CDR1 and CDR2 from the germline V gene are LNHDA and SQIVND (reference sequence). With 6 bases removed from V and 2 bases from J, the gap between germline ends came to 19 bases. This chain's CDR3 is CASRPKLAGRNYGYTF. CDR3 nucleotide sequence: TGTGCCAGTAGACCCAAATTGGCAGGAAGGAACTATGGCTACACCTTC.

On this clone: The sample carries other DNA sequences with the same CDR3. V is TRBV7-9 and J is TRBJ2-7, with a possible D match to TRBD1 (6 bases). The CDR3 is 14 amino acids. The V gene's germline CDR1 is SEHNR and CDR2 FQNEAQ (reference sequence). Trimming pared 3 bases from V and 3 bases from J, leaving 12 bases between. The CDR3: CASSLGAGDYEQYF. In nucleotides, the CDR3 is TGTGCCAGCAGCTTGGGGGCGGGCGACTACGAGCAGTACTTC.